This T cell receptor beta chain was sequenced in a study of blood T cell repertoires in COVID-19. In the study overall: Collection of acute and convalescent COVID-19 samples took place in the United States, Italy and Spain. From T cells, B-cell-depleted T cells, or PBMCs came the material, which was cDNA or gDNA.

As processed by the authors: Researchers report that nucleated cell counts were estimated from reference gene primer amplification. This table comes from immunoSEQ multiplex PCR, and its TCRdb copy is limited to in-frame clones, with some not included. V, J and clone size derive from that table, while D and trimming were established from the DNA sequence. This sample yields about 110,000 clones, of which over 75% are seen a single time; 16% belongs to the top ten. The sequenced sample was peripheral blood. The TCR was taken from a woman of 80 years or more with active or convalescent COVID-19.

CDR3 amino acids: CASSYWLASGANVLTF. The CDR3 coding sequence is TGTGCCAGCAGTTACTGGCTAGCGTCTGGGGCCAACGTCCTGACTTTC. The V and J genes are TRBV6-2 or TRBV6-3 and TRBJ2-6, with TRBD2 as a possible D gene (6 bases). The V and J ends lost 1 base and 1 base respectively, with 8 bases between them. CDR3 size: 16 residues. The V gene's germline CDR1 is MNHEY and CDR2 SVGEGT.